The subject of this entry is one T cell receptor (beta chain). Some clones are missing from TCRdb's copy, which holds only in-frame ones; the method was immunoSEQ multiplex PCR. The sample lists some 17,000 clones, 80% occurring once. This entry is derived from a study of blood T cell repertoires in COVID-19. Overall study context: PBMCs, B-cell-depleted T cells, or T cells were the source of the cDNA or gDNA that made up the material.

The CDR3 is 18 amino acids. V dropped 1 base and J dropped 2; count of bases not matched to a gene: 11. Germline CDR1 is MNHNS and CDR2 is SASEGT. The specimen sequenced was peripheral blood. The rearrangement links TRBV6-1 to TRBJ1-5; 7 bases are a match to TRBD1. The clonotype was recovered from an elderly man with acute or convalescent COVID-19. The CDR3 region is CASSEGWVGQGGNQPQHF. In nucleotides, the CDR3 is TGTGCCAGCAGTGAAGGATGGGTCGGGCAGGGGGGCAATCAGCCCCAGCATTTT.